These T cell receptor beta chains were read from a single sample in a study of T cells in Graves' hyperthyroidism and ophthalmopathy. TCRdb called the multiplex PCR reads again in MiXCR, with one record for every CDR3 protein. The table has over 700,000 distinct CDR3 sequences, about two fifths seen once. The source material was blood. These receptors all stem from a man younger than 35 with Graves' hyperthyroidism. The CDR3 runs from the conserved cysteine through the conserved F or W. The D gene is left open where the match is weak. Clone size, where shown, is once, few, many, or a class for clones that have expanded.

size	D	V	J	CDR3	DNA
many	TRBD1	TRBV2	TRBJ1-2	CASSGTGAKYGYTF	TGTGCCAGCAGTGGGACAGGGGCTAAGTATGGCTACACCTTC
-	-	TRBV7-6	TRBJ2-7	CASSFTGELYF	TGTGCCAGCAGCTTCACCGGGGAGCTGTACTTC
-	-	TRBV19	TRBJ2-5	CASSRGVGAGSETQYF	TGTGCCAGTAGCAGAGGGGTGGGAGCGGGTTCAGAGACCCAGTACTTC
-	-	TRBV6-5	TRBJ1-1	CASSYPGGVSEAFF	TGTGCCAGCAGTTATCCCGGCGGGGTATCTGAAGCTTTCTTT
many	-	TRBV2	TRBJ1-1	CASSEGSNTEAFF	TGTGCCAGCAGTGAGGGTTCGAACACTGAAGCTTTCTTT
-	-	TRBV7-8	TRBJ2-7	CASSPRGNSPYEQYF	TGTGCCAGCAGCCCTCGTGGAAACAGCCCCTACGAGCAGTACTTC
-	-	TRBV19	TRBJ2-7	CASLDGSSYEQYF	TGTGCCTCATTAGACGGTAGCTCCTACGAGCAGTACTTC
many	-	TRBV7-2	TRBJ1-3	CASSKIFWDGNTIYF	TGTGCCAGCAGCAAGATTTTTTGGGATGGAAACACCATATATTTT
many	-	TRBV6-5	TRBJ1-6	CASSARPQLNSPLHF	TGTGCCAGCAGCGCTCGGCCCCAACTTAATTCACCCCTCCACTTT
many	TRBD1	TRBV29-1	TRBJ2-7	CSAGTGDFEQYF	TGCAGCGCCGGGACAGGGGATTTCGAGCAGTACTTC
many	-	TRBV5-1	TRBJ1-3	CASSLDSSGNTIYF	TGCGCCAGCAGCTTGGACAGCTCTGGAAACACCATATATTTT
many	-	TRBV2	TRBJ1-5	CASRGTGFSQPQHF	TGTGCCAGCAGGGGAACAGGTTTTAGTCAGCCCCAGCATTTT
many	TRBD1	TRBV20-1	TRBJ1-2	CSAIDRDGYTF	TGCAGTGCCATCGACAGGGATGGCTACACCTTC
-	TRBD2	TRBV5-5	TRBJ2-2	CASSATAGPGELFF	TGCGCCAGCAGCGCAACAGCGGGACCCGGGGAGCTGTTTTTT
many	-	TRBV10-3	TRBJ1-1	CAIRSLGPLNTEAFF	TGTGCCATCAGATCGCTCGGCCCGTTGAACACTGAAGCTTTCTTT
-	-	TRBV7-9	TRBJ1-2	CASSLGNTGGADGYTF	TGTGCCAGCAGCTTGGGGAACACCGGGGGCGCGGATGGCTACACCTTC
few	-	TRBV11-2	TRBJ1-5	CASSYGGLEGNQPQHF	TGTGCCAGCAGCTATGGTGGCCTTGAGGGGAATCAGCCCCAGCATTTT
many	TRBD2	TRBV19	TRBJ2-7	CASSPGTSGPYEQYF	TGTGCCAGTAGTCCCGGTACTAGCGGTCCCTACGAGCAGTACTTC
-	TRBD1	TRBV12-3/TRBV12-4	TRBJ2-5	CASSLDRGVKETQYF	TGTGCCAGCAGTTTAGACAGGGGGGTTAAGGAGACCCAGTACTTC
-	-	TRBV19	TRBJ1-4	CASSILSREKLFF	TGTGCCAGTAGTATTCTTTCTCGTGAAAAACTGTTTTTT
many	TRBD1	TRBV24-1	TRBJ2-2	CATSGQGAFDGELFF	TGTGCCACCAGTGGGCAGGGGGCTTTCGACGGGGAGCTGTTTTTT
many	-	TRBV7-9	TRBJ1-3	CATRPGQGSGNTIYF	TGTGCCACCCGACCGGGACAAGGCTCTGGAAACACCATATATTTT
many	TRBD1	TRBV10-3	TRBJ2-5	CATMDRGATQYF	TGTGCCACGATGGACAGGGGAGCGACCCAGTACTTC
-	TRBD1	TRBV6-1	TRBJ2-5	CASRIDRVQETQYF	TGTGCCAGCAGAATCGACAGGGTTCAAGAGACCCAGTACTTC
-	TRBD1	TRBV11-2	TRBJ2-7	CASRDRAGSYEQYF	TGTGCCAGCAGAGACAGGGCGGGCTCCTACGAGCAGTACTTC
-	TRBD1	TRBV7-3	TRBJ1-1	CASSPQGESAEAFF	TGTGCCAGCAGTCCTCAGGGGGAGAGCGCTGAAGCTTTCTTT
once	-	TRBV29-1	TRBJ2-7	CSLVDEQYF	TGCAGCCTTGTCGACGAGCAGTACTTC
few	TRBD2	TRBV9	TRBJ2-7	CASSGSGGTYEQYF	TGTGCCAGCAGCGGTAGCGGGGGGACCTACGAGCAGTACTTC
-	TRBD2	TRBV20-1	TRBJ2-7	CSARRRGERYEQYF	TGCAGTGCTAGACGGCGGGGGGAACGCTACGAGCAGTACTTC
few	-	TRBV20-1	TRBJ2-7	CSRDPRDRPPTYEQYF	TGCAGTCGCGACCCCAGAGACAGGCCACCTACCTACGAGCAGTACTTC
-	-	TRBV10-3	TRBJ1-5	CASSSLRPLGQPQHF	TGTGCCAGCAGTTCATTACGTCCTTTGGGGCAGCCCCAGCATTTT
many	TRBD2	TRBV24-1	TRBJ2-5	CATSASTSGQETQYF	TGTGCCACCAGTGCCTCGACTAGCGGACAAGAGACCCAGTACTTC
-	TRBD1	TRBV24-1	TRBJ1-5	CATIQGGTGYNQPQHF	TGTGCCACCATACAAGGAGGGACAGGTTACAATCAGCCCCAGCATTTT
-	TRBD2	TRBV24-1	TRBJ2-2	CATSDQRGHTGELFF	TGTGCCACCAGTGATCAGCGGGGTCACACCGGGGAGCTGTTTTTT
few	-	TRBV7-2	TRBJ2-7	CASSLDPGLRYEQYF	TGTGCCAGCAGCTTAGATCCGGGTCTAAGGTACGAGCAGTACTTC
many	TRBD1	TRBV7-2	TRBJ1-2	CASSPDRGNGYTF	TGTGCCAGCAGCCCAGACAGGGGGAACGGCTACACCTTC
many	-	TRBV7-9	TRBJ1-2	CASSLAWGAANYGYTF	TGTGCCAGCAGCTTAGCCTGGGGGGCTGCTAACTATGGCTACACCTTC
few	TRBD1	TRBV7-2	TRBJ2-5	CASSQDWAGGRETQYF	TGTGCCAGCAGCCAAGATTGGGCAGGGGGCCGGGAGACCCAGTACTTC
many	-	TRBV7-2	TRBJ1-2	CASSEGSHYGYTF	TGTGCCAGCAGCGAGGGATCTCACTATGGCTACACCTTC
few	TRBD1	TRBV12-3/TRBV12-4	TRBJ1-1	CASDPTGEKNTEAFF	TGTGCCAGCGACCCGACAGGGGAGAAGAACACTGAAGCTTTCTTT
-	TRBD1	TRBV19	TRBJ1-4	CASSDRQGPNEKLFF	TGTGCCAGTAGTGATCGACAGGGTCCTAATGAAAAACTGTTTTTT
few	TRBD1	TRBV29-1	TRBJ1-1	CSILLLNRGRRTEAFF	TGCAGCATTTTGCTCCTTAACAGGGGGCGTAGAACTGAAGCTTTCTTT
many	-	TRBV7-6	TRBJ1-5	CASSLSPGSSNQPQHF	TGTGCCAGCAGCTTGTCCCCAGGGTCTAGCAATCAGCCCCAGCATTTT
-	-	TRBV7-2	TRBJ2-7	CACTRSVRDEQYF	TGTGCCTGCACTCGTTCTGTGCGAGACGAGCAGTACTTC
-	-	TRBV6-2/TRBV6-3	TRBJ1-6	CASSYGFQGDNSPLHF	TGTGCCAGCAGTTACGGGTTCCAGGGTGATAATTCACCCCTCCACTTT